This TCR beta chain was observed in a study of molecular identifiers for immune sequencing clone quantification listed by TCRdb under 2018. General notes on the study: For a replicate experiment, RNA from roughly 18,000 or 92,000 naive CD8 T cells was divided into five aliquots, of which four were sequenced. This methods study benchmarked molecular-identifier clustering-based TCR repertoire sequencing (MIDCIRS) and TCR RNA copy counting, using CD8 T cells to do so.

In its sample, this clonotype was seen many times. Its antigen is unknown. Per-nucleotide qualities are absent, and no much larger clonotype sits a single base away. Libraries of naive CD8 T cells were built from anywhere between about 20,000 and 1,000,000 sorted cells, with 10%, 30% or 50% of the purified RNA used. On a BD FACSAria II, naive CD8 T cells were FACS-sorted as CD8+CD4-CCR7+CD45RA+ and collected into RLT Plus buffer. Detection sensitivity was tested by spiking Jurkat RNA equal to roughly nine TCR copies' worth into samples containing about 17,000-1,000,000 naive CD8 T cells. Enrichment of CD8 T cells was performed with RosetteSep CD8+ T Cell Enrichment Cocktail and Ficoll-Paque, after which ACK red cell lysis was carried out. CDR1 LGHNA and CDR2 YSLEER are derived from the germline V gene. The CDR3 spans 17 residues, from the cysteine through the phenylalanine. Only the CDR3 portion is preserved as DNA: 51 bases, with reading frame beginning at the first base. After removal of 0 bases from V and 6 bases from J, the junction retains 8 bases not matched to a gene.

Receptor libraries were prepared by PCR. The sequencing machine was an Illumina HiSeq 4000. Bulk TCR libraries were made following a previously described method, with the TCR primers given in Table S5. Purification of total RNA was performed with the Qiagen AllPrep DNA/RNA kit. Before any analysis, reads coming from multiple sequencing runs of the same library were combined into one pool. As for how the authors treated the data: Only reads with exact TCR constant sequence were kept, trimmed to 150 nt, and grouped by their 12-nt molecular barcodes. Reads inside each barcode group were sub-clustered using a 15% Levenshtein threshold, and a quality-weighted consensus sequence was constructed for each RNA molecule. Non-functional sequences were excluded, and lower-count sequences lying one edit away from another sequence were also excluded. Based on fitting two negative binomial distributions, any barcode sub-cluster with under 20% of the maximum read count was discarded. TCRdb's own reprocessing of the public reads used fastp at Q25 and MiXCR and kept productive beta chains. CDR3 protein sequences are deduplicated, and each keeps its most common genes and DNA. The V and J calls shown here were made by TCRdb, not taken from the authors' results. The sample table holds some 9,000 distinct CDR3 sequences, of which approximately 15% were seen once. The ten largest clones take up around 1.5% of the sample.

General conclusions and limits of the study: Naive libraries contained spiked-in Jurkat TCR RNA (approximately ten copies' worth), which is not part of the donor repertoire. When barcode sub-clustering was omitted, TCR diversity was inflated by chimeric consensus sequences, with chimeras reaching as high as 47%. Even against a background of 750,000 to 1,000,000 naive CD8 T cells, spiked-in Jurkat TCR RNA amounting to a single cell's worth was reported to be detectable. Highly expanded clone sizes could be underestimated because identical TCR molecules may share a barcode. Modeling indicated approximately 3.1 TCR RNA copies recovered per cell, compared with about 10 by digital PCR, which implies a capture efficiency of around 29%. Clones above 20 RNA copies held over 99% of molecules in CMV-specific effector cells but under 1% in naive cells.

The V gene is TRBV4-3 and the J gene is TRBJ2-3, with TRBD2 matching 11 junction bases. The receptor's source is a human donor in good health. Some libraries in this study had Jurkat cell RNA spiked in. The sample taken for sequencing was naive CD8+ T cells from blood, with Jurkat cell RNA spiked in. The cell subset or site label corresponds to: FACS-sorted CD8+CD4-CCR7+CD45RA+ naive T cells. DNA sequence: TGCGCCAGCAGCCAAGATTTTCTAGCGGGGGGATGGGATACGCAGTATTTT. Its translation reads: CASSQDFLAGGWDTQYF.